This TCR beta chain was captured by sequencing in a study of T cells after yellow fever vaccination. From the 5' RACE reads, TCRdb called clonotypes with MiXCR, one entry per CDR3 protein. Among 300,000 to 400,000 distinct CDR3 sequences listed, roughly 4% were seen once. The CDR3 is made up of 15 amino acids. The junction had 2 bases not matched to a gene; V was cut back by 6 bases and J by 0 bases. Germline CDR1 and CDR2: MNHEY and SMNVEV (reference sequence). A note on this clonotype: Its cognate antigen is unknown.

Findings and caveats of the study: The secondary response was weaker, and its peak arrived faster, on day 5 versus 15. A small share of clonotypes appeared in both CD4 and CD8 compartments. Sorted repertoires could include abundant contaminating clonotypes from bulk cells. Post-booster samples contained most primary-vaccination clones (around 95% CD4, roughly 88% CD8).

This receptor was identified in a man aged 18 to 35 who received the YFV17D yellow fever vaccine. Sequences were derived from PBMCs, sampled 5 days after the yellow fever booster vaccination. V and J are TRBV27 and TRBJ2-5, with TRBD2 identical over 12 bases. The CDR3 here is CASRRLAGDQETQYF. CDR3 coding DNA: TGTGCCAGCAGGAGACTAGCGGGGGACCAAGAGACCCAGTACTTC.